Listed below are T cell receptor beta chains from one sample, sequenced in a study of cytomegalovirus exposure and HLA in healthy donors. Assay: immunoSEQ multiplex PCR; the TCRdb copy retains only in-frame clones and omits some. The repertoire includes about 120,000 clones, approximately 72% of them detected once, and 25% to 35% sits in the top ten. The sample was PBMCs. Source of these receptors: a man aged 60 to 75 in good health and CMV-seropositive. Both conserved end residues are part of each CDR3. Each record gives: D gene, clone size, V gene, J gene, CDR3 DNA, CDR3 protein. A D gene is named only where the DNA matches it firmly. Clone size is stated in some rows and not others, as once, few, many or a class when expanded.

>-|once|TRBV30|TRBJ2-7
TGTGCCTGGCGGGACTTCCGCGGTCCCGAGCAGTACTTC
CAWRDFRGPEQYF
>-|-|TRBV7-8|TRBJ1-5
TGTGCCAGCAGCTTCGAGGGTAGCAATCAGCCCCAGCATTTT
CASSFEGSNQPQHF
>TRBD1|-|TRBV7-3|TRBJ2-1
TGTGCCAGCAGCTTAGGCCCCGACAGGGTGCCCTACAATGAGCAGTTCTTC
CASSLGPDRVPYNEQFF
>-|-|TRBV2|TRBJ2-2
TGTGCCAGCAACAGGGCAGCCGGGGAGCTGTTTTTT
CASNRAAGELFF
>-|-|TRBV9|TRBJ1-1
TGTGCCAGCAGCCTTCTACAGGAAACCACTGAAGCTTTCTTT
CASSLLQETTEAFF
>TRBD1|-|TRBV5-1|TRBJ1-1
TGCGCCAGCAGCTTAGACAGGGCGAACACTGAAGCTTTCTTT
CASSLDRANTEAFF
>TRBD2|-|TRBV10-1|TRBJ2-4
TGCGCCAGCAGTGAGGGACTAGCCTTTAAAAACATTCAGTACTTC
CASSEGLAFKNIQYF
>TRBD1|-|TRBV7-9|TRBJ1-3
TGTGCCAGCAGCGCGCGACAGGGGGGTGGAAACACCATATATTTT
CASSARQGGGNTIYF
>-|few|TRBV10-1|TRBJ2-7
TGCGCCAGCAGTGGCGGGGCTTCCTACGAGCAGTACTTC
CASSGGASYEQYF
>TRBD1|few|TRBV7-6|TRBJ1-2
TGTGCCAGCAGCTCAGCGGTGTTTGGACAGGGGGCCGGTAACTATGGCTACACCTTC
CASSSAVFGQGAGNYGYTF
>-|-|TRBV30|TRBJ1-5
TGTGCCTGGAGCCGGCGGGGTGGGAGCAATCAGCCCCAGCATTTT
CAWSRRGGSNQPQHF
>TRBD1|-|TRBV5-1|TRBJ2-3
TGCGCCAGCAGCTTGGCGGACAGGGAGAGCACAGATACGCAGTATTTT
CASSLADRESTDTQYF
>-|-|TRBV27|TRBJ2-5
TGTGCCAGCAGTTTATCGAGAGGCAGTGGCCAAGAGACCCAGTACTTC
CASSLSRGSGQETQYF
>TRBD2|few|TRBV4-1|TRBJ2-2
TGCGCCAGCAGCCAAGGGGGACTAGCGGGGGGCGGGTGGACCGGGGAGCTGTTTTTT
CASSQGGLAGGGWTGELFF
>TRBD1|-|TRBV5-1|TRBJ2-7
TGCGCCAGCAGCTCCGGGACAGTGGGCGACGAGCAGTACTTC
CASSSGTVGDEQYF
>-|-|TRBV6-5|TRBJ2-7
TGTGCCAGCAGTTACTCTGGCAGGTCAGCCTACGAGCAGTACTTC
CASSYSGRSAYEQYF
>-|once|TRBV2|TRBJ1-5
TGTGCCAGCATGGCGGGGGAACTTCAGCCCCAGCATTTT
CASMAGELQPQHF
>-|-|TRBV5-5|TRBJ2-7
TGTGCCAGCAGCCCCCTCACTGGCGTGGTGACGGGGGAGCAGTACTTC
CASSPLTGVVTGEQYF
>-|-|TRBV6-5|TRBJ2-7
TGTGCCAGCAGTTATATTTGGGGGCTCCGCGAGCAGTACTTC
CASSYIWGLREQYF
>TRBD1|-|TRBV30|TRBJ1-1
TGTGCCTGGAGTGTTGGGACAGGGGACTTGAACACTGAAGCTTTCTTT
CAWSVGTGDLNTEAFF
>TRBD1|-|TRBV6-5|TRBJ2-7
TGTGCCAGCAGCCCTTCGTGGACAGGGTACGAGCAGTACTTC
CASSPSWTGYEQYF
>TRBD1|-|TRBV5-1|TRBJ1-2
TGCGCCAGCAGCTCGGTGGGGGGACAGGGGGCTCAAGGCTACACCTTC
CASSSVGGQGAQGYTF
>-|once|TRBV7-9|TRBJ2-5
TGTGCCAGCAGCCGGGGGGCCGACGCCCTTAGGGGACCCCAGTACTTC
CASSRGADALRGPQYF
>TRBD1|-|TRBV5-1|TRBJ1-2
TGCGCCAGCAGGGTCGGGACAGGGAGGGAGTATGGCTACACCTTC
CASRVGTGREYGYTF
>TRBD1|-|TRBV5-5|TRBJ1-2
TGTGCCAGCAGCTTGGTTACAGGGGTTGACGGCTACACCTTC
CASSLVTGVDGYTF
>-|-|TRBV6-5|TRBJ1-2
TGTGCCAGCAGTTACGGGGGCAGCCACTACACCTTC
CASSYGGSHYTF
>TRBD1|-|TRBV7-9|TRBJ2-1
TGTGCCAGCAGCCCAACGGGACAGGGCTACAATGAGCAGTTCTTC
CASSPTGQGYNEQFF
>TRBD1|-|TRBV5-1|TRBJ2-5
TGCGCCAGCAGCCTAGGGACAGGGGGAGGAGAGACCCAGTACTTC
CASSLGTGGGETQYF
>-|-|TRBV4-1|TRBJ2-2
TGCGCCAGCAGATTGGACAGGAACACCGGGGAGCTGTTTTTT
CASRLDRNTGELFF
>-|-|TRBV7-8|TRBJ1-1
TGTGCCAGCAGTCTGGCGGGACTGTCAATGAACACTGAAGCTTTCTTT
CASSLAGLSMNTEAFF
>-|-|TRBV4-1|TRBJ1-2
TGCGCCAGCAGGGCCAACTATGGCTACACCTTC
CASRANYGYTF
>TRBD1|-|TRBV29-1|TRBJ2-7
TGCAGCGGATGGACAGGTTACGAGCAGTACTTC
CSGWTGYEQYF
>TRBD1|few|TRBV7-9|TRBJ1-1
TGTGCCAGCAGCCGCGGACAGGGGTGGACTGAAGCTTTCTTT
CASSRGQGWTEAFF
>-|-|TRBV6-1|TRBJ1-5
TGTGCCAGCAGTTTCGCGAGTTCAAGGCCCCAGCATTTT
CASSFASSRPQHF
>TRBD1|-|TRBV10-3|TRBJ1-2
TGTGCCATCAGTGAGGGTACAGGGGGCGCGTACTATGGCTACACCTTC
CAISEGTGGAYYGYTF
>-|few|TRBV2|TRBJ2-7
TGTGCCAGCAGTGAAGCGCTTAACGAGAACTACGAGCAGTACTTC
CASSEALNENYEQYF
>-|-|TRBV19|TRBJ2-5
TGTGCCAGTAGTAAGCTAGTTCAAGAGACCCAGTACTTC
CASSKLVQETQYF
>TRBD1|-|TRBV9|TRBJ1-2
TGTGCCAGCAGAGGACAGGGGGAATTGTATGGCTACACCTTC
CASRGQGELYGYTF
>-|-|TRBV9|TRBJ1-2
TGTGCCAGCAGCGTAAGCTCTCAGGGGTATCAAGGCTACACCTTC
CASSVSSQGYQGYTF
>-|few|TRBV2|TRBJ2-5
TGTGCCAGCAGTGGGGCAGTCCAAGAGACCCAGTACTTC
CASSGAVQETQYF
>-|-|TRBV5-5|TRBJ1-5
TGTGCCAGCAGTCAGGGGTTGGGCAATCAGCCCCAGCATTTT
CASSQGLGNQPQHF
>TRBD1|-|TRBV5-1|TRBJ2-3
TGCGCCAGCACCCCTTCGACAGGGCGGAATACGCAGTATTTT
CASTPSTGRNTQYF
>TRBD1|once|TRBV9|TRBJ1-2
TGTGCCAGCAGCGTTCACCCCGGAGGAGGGGGCGCGGGCTATGGCTACACCTTC
CASSVHPGGGGAGYGYTF
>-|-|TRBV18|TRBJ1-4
TGTGCCAGCTCATCCGACAGTGCAACTAATGAAAAACTGTTTTTT
CASSSDSATNEKLFF
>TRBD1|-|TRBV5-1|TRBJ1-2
TGCGCCAGCAGCTCGGGGGACAGTCCTTTTGGCTACACCTTC
CASSSGDSPFGYTF